These 9 T cell receptor beta chains were sequenced from one sample in a study of PD-1 blockade in classical Hodgkin lymphoma. Time point of the sample: cycle 4 day 1 (C4D1), after 6 weeks of nivolumab. Brentuximab vedotin exposure varied among the patients, all of whom had relapsed after autologous stem cell transplantation. Profiled with immunoSEQ multiplex PCR; TCRdb holds only in-frame clones, not every one. This table holds some 19,000 clones, 80% found once. The material sequenced was peripheral blood mononuclear cells (PBMCs), taken before the fourth cycle of nivolumab. The origin of the receptors is a human donor with classical Hodgkin lymphoma.

This clone is a singleton in its sample. The chain uses TRBV27 and TRBJ2-7; D remains unclear. V lost 3 bases, J lost 3 bases, and 9 bases lay in between. Germline V CDR1 and CDR2: MNHEY, SMNVEV (reference sequence). The CDR3 extends over 13 amino acids. The CDR3 protein is CASSFRSHYEQYF. CDR3 coding DNA: TGTGCCAGCAGTTTCCGATCCCACTACGAGCAGTACTTC.

The chain has TRBV5-1 and TRBJ1-1; no definite D call. This CDR3 has 13 amino acids. Germline V lookup: CDR1 SGHRS, CDR2 YFSETQ. Trimming shortened V by 2 bases and J by 4 bases, and 9 bases separated the two germline ends. CDR3 sequence reads: CASSLGQVTEAFF. DNA of the CDR3: TGCGCCAGCAGCTTAGGGCAGGTCACTGAAGCTTTCTTT.

The V gene is TRBV5-6, the J gene TRBJ1-1; maybe TRBD1 (5 bases). CDR1 and CDR2 from the germline V gene are SGHDT and YYEEEE. Trimming stripped 0 bases from V and 0 bases from J, with 15 bases between. The CDR3 loop spans 17 amino acids. This chain's CDR3 is CASSLGGPLLMNTEAFF. The CDR3 DNA reads as TGTGCCAGCAGCTTGGGGGGCCCACTGCTAATGAACACTGAAGCTTTCTTT.

The chain combines TRBV5-1 with TRBJ2-1, with 8 bases matching TRBD1. The germline V gene encodes CDR1 SGHRS and CDR2 YFSETQ. J gave up 1 base and V 1 base, and 1 base lay outside the gene matches. The CDR3 has 15 residues. The CDR3 loop is CASSLWTGSYNEQFF. The CDR3 nucleotides read TGCGCCAGCAGCTTGTGGACAGGGTCCTACAATGAGCAGTTCTTC.

J is TRBJ2-4 and V is TRBV6-1; D is perhaps TRBD1 (6 bases). CDR1 and CDR2 from the germline V gene are MNHNS and SASEGT. This CDR3 has 14 residues. With 6 bases removed from V and 8 bases from J, the gap between germline ends came to 17 bases. The CDR3 loop reads CASSVDQGKDIQYF. In DNA, the CDR3 is TGTGCCAGCAGCGTAGACCAGGGGAAGGACATTCAGTACTTC.

The genes are TRBV19 and TRBJ1-1, with D uncertain. The CDR3 is 14 amino acids. The germline gives CDR1 LNHDA, CDR2 SQIVND (reference sequence). Trimming stripped 5 bases from V and 3 bases from J, with 13 bases between. CDR3 in DNA: TGTGCCAGTAGTCTCCTTGCGGCGGACACTGAAGCTTTCTTT. This translates into CASSLLAADTEAFF. Complete variable domain (other parts from reference TRBV19 and TRBJ1-1): DGGITQSPKYLFRKEGQNVTLSCEQNLNHDAMYWYRQDPGQGLRLIYYSQIVNDFQKGDIAEGYSVSREKKESFPLTVTSAQKNPTAFYLCASSLLAADTEAFFGQGTRLTVV.

The CDR3 loop is CASRPRTGGVYGYTF. The CDR3 DNA reads TGTGCCAGCAGACCTCGGACAGGGGGCGTCTATGGCTACACCTTC. The rearrangement uses TRBV27 and TRBJ1-2; TRBD1 matches 11 bases. Trimming at V came to 6 bases and at J to 4 bases, leaving 7 bases not matched to a gene. The CDR3 is made up of 15 amino acids. Per germline, CDR1 MNHEY and CDR2 SMNVEV (reference sequence).

This clone was recorded once. The chain employs TRBV28 and TRBJ1-6; D not certain. The CDR3 is 13 residues long. CDR1 MDHEN and CDR2 SYDVKM come from the germline V gene. V lost 3 bases and J 7 bases, leaving 7 bases between the germline ends. CDR3 nucleotide sequence: TGTGCCAGCAGTTTTGCGGGGAATTCACCCCTCCACTTT. This codes for CASSFAGNSPLHF.

The chain employs TRBV19 and TRBJ2-3, with 11 bases aligning to TRBD1. Germline CDR1 and CDR2: LNHDA and SQIVND (reference sequence). The CDR3 extends over 15 amino acids. The V gene end was trimmed by 9 bases and the J gene end by 3 bases; junction bases not matched to a gene: 8. CDR3 DNA: TGTGCCAGGTCACGAGGGACAGGGGGGACAGATACGCAGTATTTT. Residues: CARSRGTGGTDTQYF.